The clone carrying this T cell receptor (beta chain) was seen a single time. This entry belongs to a study of blood T cell repertoires in COVID-19. V was pared by 3 bases and J by 16 bases, with 31 bases between. This CDR3 region has 17 residues. Germline assignment: CDR1 SGHNT and CDR2 YENEEA. The protocol was immunoSEQ multiplex PCR, while the TCRdb copy is restricted to in-frame clones and leaves out a portion. The sample records fewer than 200,000 clones, approximately 85% being singletons. V and J are TRBV11-3 and TRBJ2-1; possibly TRBD2 for D (7 bases). The sequencing sample was made of peripheral blood. This TCR was sampled from an older woman with acute or convalescent COVID-19. CDR3 sequence reads: CASSLGGERSGIQGHFF. DNA for the CDR3: TGTGCCAGCAGCTTGGGGGGTGAGAGAAGCGGGATACAGGGCCATTTCTTC. The complete variable domain, with remaining parts taken from reference TRBV11-3 and TRBJ2-1, reads EAGVVQSPRYKIIEKKQPVAFWCNPISGHNTLYWYLQNLGQGPELLIRYENEEAVDDSQLPKDRFSAERLKGVDSTLKIQPAELGDSAVYLCASSLGGERSGIQGHFFGPGTRLTVL.